Following are 20 T cell receptor beta chains from one sample sequenced in a study of T cells in Graves' hyperthyroidism and ophthalmopathy. The source material, RNA transcripts, was used to amplify TCR beta CDR3 regions. HTBI primers were used for first-round RT-PCR of the TCR CDR3. TCRdb passed the multiplex PCR reads through MiXCR, listing each CDR3 protein once. Among around 700,000 distinct CDR3 sequences, around 20% were seen once, and the ten largest hold over 15%. The source material was blood. The origin of the receptors is a woman between 45 and 60 years old with Graves' hyperthyroidism that later progressed to Graves' ophthalmopathy.

J is TRBJ2-3 and V is TRBV20-1, with 8 nucleotides matching TRBD1. The germline CDR1 and CDR2 sequences are DFQATT and SNEGSKA (reference sequence). The CDR3 runs to 14 residues. With V trimmed by 3 bases and J by 3 bases, 5 bases remained unmatched. CDR3 in DNA: TGCAGTGCTAGCTATTACAGGGGGACAGATACGCAGTATTTT. It translates to CSASYYRGTDTQYF.

This clonotype was observed many times. At one end, the junction sequence differs from germline, possibly due to a read error. The rearrangement joins TRBV7-7 to TRBJ2-2; D gene uncertain. Germline V gives CDR1 SSHAT, CDR2 FNYEAQ (reference sequence). The CDR3 contains 16 residues. CDR3 residues: CASSASADTNTGELFF. The CDR3 DNA reads TGTGCTAGCAGCGCCTCCGCCGATACGAACACCGGGGAGCTGTTTTTT. Together with reference TRBV7-7 and TRBJ2-2, the CDR3 gives the full variable domain: GAGVSQSPRYKVTKRGQDVTLRCDPISSHATLYWYQQALGQGPEFLTYFNYEAQPDKSGLPSDRFSAERPEGSISTLTIQRTEQRDSAMYRCASSASADTNTGELFFGEGSRLTVL.

This clonotype was counted many times. The chain combines TRBV2 with TRBJ1-3, with D possibly matching TRBD1 (6 bases). With 5 bases removed from V and 0 bases from J, the gap between germline ends came to 8 bases. Germline V gene lookup returns CDR1 SNHLY and CDR2 FYNNEI. The CDR3 sequence is 14 residues long. The CDR3: CASSSGDSGNTIYF. The CDR3 DNA follows: TGTGCCAGCAGTTCAGGGGACTCTGGAAACACCATATATTTT.

This clonotype was recorded only once. The chain has TRBV6-2 or TRBV6-3 and TRBJ1-4, with D perhaps matching TRBD1 (6 bases). Trimming pared 6 bases from V and 6 bases from J, leaving 14 bases between. The CDR3 is 14 amino acids. The germline gives CDR1 MNHEY, CDR2 SVGEGT. The CDR3 nucleotides read TGTGCCAGCAGCACAACTAGGGGGGATGAAAAACTGTTTTTT. It yields the protein CASSTTRGDEKLFF.

V and J are TRBV5-1 and TRBJ2-5, with 7 nucleotides matching TRBD1. After removal of 4 bases from V and 0 bases from J, the junction contained 9 bases not matched to a gene. CDR1 is SGHRS, CDR2 YFSETQ, per germline. This CDR3 contains 16 residues. The CDR3 here is CASSVDRRTYQETQYF. CDR3 bases: TGCGCCAGCAGCGTGGACAGGCGAACGTACCAAGAGACCCAGTACTTC.

This clonotype was found many times. The CDR3 here is CASSLEATGNPYEQYF. CDR3 DNA: TGCGCCAGCAGCTTGGAGGCTACAGGGAACCCTTACGAGCAGTACTTC. The chain carries TRBV5-1 and TRBJ2-7, with D perhaps TRBD1 (6 bases). In germline, CDR1 is SGHRS, CDR2 YFSETQ. The ends were cut back, 0 bases at V and 4 bases at J, with 17 bases in the middle. CDR3 length: 16 residues. The variable domain in full, with the rest retrieved from reference TRBV5-1 and TRBJ2-7, is KAGVTQTPRYLIKTRGQQVTLSCSPISGHRSVSWYQQTPGQGLQFLFEYFSETQRNKGNFPGRFSGRQFSNSRSEMNVSTLELGDSALYLCASSLEATGNPYEQYFGPGTRLTVT.

This clonotype was seen ten or more times. The V and J genes are TRBV30 and TRBJ1-2, with 8 bases lining up with TRBD1. V gave up 1 base and J gave up 5 bases; unmatched junction bases: 0. The CDR3 runs to 12 residues. CDR1 is GTSNPN and CDR2 is SVGIG in the germline V gene (reference sequence). As DNA, the CDR3 is TGTGCCTGGAGTGGGACAGGGTATGGCTACACCTTC. Protein sequence: CAWSGTGYGYTF.

This clonotype was counted many times. V is TRBV7-9 and J is TRBJ1-2, with TRBD1 as a possible D gene (5 bases). Looked up from germline, CDR1 is SEHNR and CDR2 is FQNEAQ (reference sequence). V was pared by 6 bases and J by 0 bases, with 14 bases between. The CDR3 totals 15 residues. CDR3 protein: CASSTGRGANYGYTF. The DNA for the CDR3 is TGTGCCAGCAGTACGGGGAGGGGCGCTAACTATGGCTACACCTTC.

This chain links TRBV9 with TRBJ2-2; the match to TRBD2 covers 8 bases. This CDR3 is built from 16 residues. Unmatched junction bases numbered 8, after V lost 4 bases and J lost 3 bases. The germline CDR1 and CDR2 sequences are SGDLS and YYNGEE. CDR3 region: CASSLAGTRDTGELFF. In DNA form, the CDR3 reads TGTGCCAGCAGCCTGGCCGGGACTAGGGACACCGGGGAGCTGTTTTTT.

The chain recombines TRBV6-1 with TRBJ1-4, with D possibly TRBD1 on 5 matching bases. V was trimmed by 6 bases and J by 7 bases, leaving 15 bases between them. The CDR3 length is 14 residues. CDR1 is MNHNS and CDR2 is SASEGT in the germline V gene. The DNA of the CDR3 is TGTGCCAGCAGCAGCGGGGGAGGTATTGAAAAACTGTTTTTT. It translates to CASSSGGGIEKLFF.

This clonotype was picked up many times. V gene TRBV7-6 combines with J gene TRBJ1-1; no clear D gene. CDR3 length: 15 amino acids. From germline, CDR1 is SGHVS and CDR2 FNYEAQ. The germline V and J ends were trimmed by 5 bases and 3 bases, with 16 bases remaining between them. The CDR3 coding sequence is TGTGCCAGCAGCAAGGGTGGCTGGGTGGACACTGAAGCTTTCTTT. Translated, it gives CASSKGGWVDTEAFF.

This clonotype was detected a few times. J is TRBJ1-3 and V is TRBV13, with 10 bases lining up with TRBD1. The CDR3 runs 16 residues. Trimming removed 4 bases from V and 3 bases from J; junction bases left unmatched: 6. CDR1 PRHDT and CDR2 FYEKMQ come from the germline V gene (reference sequence). CDR3 nucleotides: TGTGCCAGCAGCTACCAGACAGGGGGCTATGGAAACACCATATATTTT. Protein: CASSYQTGGYGNTIYF.

V usage is TRBV27 and J usage is TRBJ2-3; 14 bases are a match to TRBD2. Germline trimming cut 10 bases from V and 0 bases from J; bases unmatched to any gene: 9. CDR3 length: 17 residues. The germline gives CDR1 MNHEY, CDR2 SMNVEV (reference sequence). The CDR3 nucleotides are TGTGCCACCTTGGGACTAGCGGGGGATGCTAGCACAGATACGCAGTATTTT. This codes for CATLGLAGDASTDTQYF.

The J gene is TRBJ2-4, the V gene TRBV25-1, with D tentatively TRBD2 (7 bases). The CDR3 runs to 16 residues. Germline V CDR1 and CDR2: MGHDK, SYGVNS. The germline V and J ends were trimmed by 1 base and 1 base, with 11 bases remaining between them. The CDR3 sequence is CASSESWGGAKNIQYF. In nucleotides, the CDR3 is TGTGCCAGCAGTGAATCTTGGGGGGGCGCCAAAAACATTCAGTACTTC.

In this sample, this clonotype turned up many times. The rearrangement joins TRBV12-3 or TRBV12-4 to TRBJ1-1; TRBD1 is a possible D gene (5 bases). This CDR3 contains 12 residues. Trimming stripped 3 bases from V and 7 bases from J, with 9 bases between. CDR3 in amino acids: CASSFRGGEAFF. DNA of the CDR3: TGTGCCAGCAGTTTTCGGGGCGGTGAAGCTTTCTTT.

This clonotype was counted ten times or more. This chain links TRBV12-3 or TRBV12-4 with TRBJ2-2, with a possible D match to TRBD1 (5 bases). This CDR3 region has 15 residues. V shed 2 bases and J shed 7 bases, with 14 bases lying between them. Written as DNA, the CDR3 is TGTGCCAGCAGTTTATTGCAGGGAAGGGGCGGGGAGCTGTTTTTT. It translates to CASSLLQGRGGELFF.

J is TRBJ1-6 and V is TRBV6-1; 9 nucleotides agree with TRBD1. V was pared by 6 bases and J by 5 bases, with 5 bases of the junction left unmatched. The CDR3 spans 15 residues. CDR1 is MNHNS, CDR2 SASEGT, per germline. CDR3 protein: CASSIGTGNNSPLHF. In DNA form, the CDR3 reads TGTGCCAGCAGCATCGGGACAGGGAATAATTCACCCCTCCACTTT.

This clonotype was seen repeatedly, ten times or more. V is TRBV20-1 and J is TRBJ1-2; 7 nucleotides align to TRBD1. V was pared by 6 bases and J by 2 bases, with 9 bases of the junction left unmatched. Germline V gene data show CDR1 as DFQATT and CDR2 as SNEGSKA (reference sequence). The CDR3 is 14 residues long. CDR3 amino acids: CSAGRGHQNYGYTF. For the CDR3, the DNA is TGCAGTGCCGGAAGGGGGCACCAGAACTATGGCTACACCTTC.

Concerning this clonotype itself: A much larger clone differs from this one at a single base, so this may be a read error. V and J are TRBV27 and TRBJ1-1; D possibly corresponds to TRBD1 (6 bases). This CDR3 is 14 amino acids long. Germline CDR1 MNHEY, CDR2 SMNVEV (reference sequence). V dropped 6 bases and J dropped 1 base, with 12 bases sitting between them. The CDR3 sequence: CASSFDRTNTEAFF. The CDR3 region has the DNA TGTGCCAGCAGCTTCGACAGGACGAACACTGAAGCTTTCTTT.

This clonotype was recorded at least ten times. This rearrangement joins TRBV2 to TRBJ2-2; D is unresolved. Trimming took 10 bases from V and 1 from J, leaving 10 bases between them. Germline CDR1 and CDR2: SNHLY and FYNNEI. The CDR3 loop spans 13 amino acids. CDR3 sequence reads: CANQPRNTGELFF. For the CDR3, the DNA is TGTGCCAACCAGCCTAGGAACACCGGGGAGCTGTTTTTT.